The 27 T cell receptor beta chains below were found in one sample sequenced in a study of immune evolution from preneoplasia to lung adenocarcinoma. Measured with immunoSEQ multiplex PCR; TCRdb has only the in-frame clones, and not every one. The sample lists over 2,000 clones; around 75% were seen once. Material for sequencing was FFPE minimally invasive lung adenocarcinoma tissue. The receptors were gathered from a person aged 55-85 years with lung adenocarcinoma.

A single count supports this clone. V gene TRBV10-3 combines with J gene TRBJ1-2; 9 bases fit TRBD1. From germline, CDR1 is ENHRY and CDR2 SYGVKD. V trimming: 9 bases; J trimming: 4 bases; junction bases outside the gene matches: 6. The CDR3 is 13 amino acids. The CDR3 nucleotides read TGTGCCATTGCCGGGACAGGGAGCTATGGCTACACCTTC. It translates to CAIAGTGSYGYTF.

The chain is built from TRBV5-4 and TRBJ2-3; no clear D gene. CDR1 and CDR2 (germline): SGHNT, YYREEE (reference sequence). V was cut by 0 bases and J by 0 bases, with 8 bases left in between. This CDR3 contains 15 residues. CDR3 nucleotides: TGTGCCAGCAGCTTGGACTACCTTAGCACAGATACGCAGTATTTT. Its translation is CASSLDYLSTDTQYF. Drawing the rest from reference TRBV5-4 and TRBJ2-3, the complete variable domain is ETGVTQSPTHLIKTRGQQVTLRCSSQSGHNTVSWYQQALGQGPQFIFQYYREEENGRGNFPPRFSGLQFPNYSSELNVNALELDDSALYLCASSLDYLSTDTQYFGPGTRLTVL.

This clone was picked up one time. The CDR3: CASTPGPQTNEQFF. In DNA form, the CDR3 reads TGTGCCAGCACCCCGGGACCACAAACCAATGAGCAGTTCTTC. This sequence joins TRBV2 and TRBJ2-1; possibly TRBD1 or TRBD2 for D (5 bases each). The germline V gene has CDR1 SNHLY and CDR2 FYNNEI. There are 14 residues in the CDR3. Deletions cut 7 bases from V and 6 bases from J, with 16 bases between.

V usage is TRBV7-9 and J usage is TRBJ2-3; TRBD1 matches at 8 bases. The junction had 11 bases not matched to a gene; V was cut back by 5 bases and J by 1 base. This CDR3 spans 17 amino acids. Per the germline V gene, CDR1 is SEHNR and CDR2 is FQNEAQ (reference sequence). The CDR3 DNA is TGTGCCAGCAGCCGAGCATCCGGACAGGGCGGCACAGATACGCAGTATTTT. Its protein product is CASSRASGQGGTDTQYF.

About this clone itself: Other DNA sequences from this sample encode an identical CDR3 as well. This chain links TRBV30 with TRBJ1-2; TRBD1 aligns across 9 bases. With V trimmed by 0 bases and J by 5 bases, 4 bases remained unmatched. CDR3 length equals 14 residues. Germline V gene sequence: CDR1 GTSNPN, CDR2 SVGIG (reference sequence). This CDR3 is CAWSVQGQGYGYTF. CDR3 nucleotide sequence: TGTGCCTGGAGTGTACAGGGACAGGGATATGGCTACACCTTC. Full variable domain (remainder filled in from reference TRBV30 and TRBJ1-2): SQTIHQWPATLVQPVGSPLSLECTVEGTSNPNLYWYRQAAGRGLQLLFYSVGIGQISSEVPQNLSASRPQDRQFILSSKKLLLSDSGFYLCAWSVQGQGYGYTFGSGTRLTVV.

The chain carries TRBV5-1 and TRBJ2-1, with 7 bases that match TRBD1. Losses at the gene ends were 4 bases for V and 10 bases for J; bases not matched to a gene: 11. Germline V gene data show CDR1 as SGHRS and CDR2 as YFSETQ. The CDR3 spans 14 residues. The CDR3 DNA follows: TGCGCCAGCAGCATAACGACAGGGCAAGAAGAGCAGTTCTTC. Translation gives CASSITTGQEEQFF.

This clone was picked up one time. The chain uses TRBV6-4 and TRBJ2-2; 8 positions match TRBD1. The ends lost 4 bases at V and 6 bases at J; junction bases unmatched: 4. This CDR3 has 14 amino acids. Looked up from germline, CDR1 is MRHNA and CDR2 is SNTAGT. The CDR3 DNA follows: TGTGCCAGCAGTGTTCAACAGGGGGCCGGGGAGCTGTTTTTT. Its translation is CASSVQQGAGELFF.

The gene calls are TRBV11-3 and TRBJ1-1; D perhaps matches TRBD1 (5 bases). Per germline, CDR1 SGHNT and CDR2 YENEEA. The ends were cut back, 5 bases at V and 7 bases at J, with 14 bases in the middle. The CDR3 spans 13 residues. CDR3 in DNA: TGTGCCAGCAGCATAACGGGGGAGGGTGAAGCTTTCTTT. It translates to CASSITGEGEAFF.

This clone has only a few counts. This chain uses TRBV30 with TRBJ2-3, with no clear D. The CDR3 has 14 amino acids. With 2 bases removed from V and 2 bases from J, the gap between germline ends came to 11 bases. Per the germline V gene, CDR1 is GTSNPN and CDR2 is SVGIG (reference sequence). The CDR3 DNA reads TGTGCCTGGAGTCCCGTGGATTTCACAGATACGCAGTATTTT. It is translated as CAWSPVDFTDTQYF.

The V and J genes are TRBV28 and TRBJ1-1; 10 nucleotides agree with TRBD1. The CDR3 is 16 residues long. The V gene's germline CDR1 is MDHEN and CDR2 SYDVKM. The trim removed 5 bases at V and 4 bases at J, leaving 10 bases unmatched. CDR3 DNA: TGTGCCAGCAGTCCGAGAGACAGGGGGCATAGCACTGAAGCTTTCTTT. It yields the protein CASSPRDRGHSTEAFF. Full variable domain (outside the CDR3, taken from reference TRBV28 and TRBJ1-1): DVKVTQSSRYLVKRTGEKVFLECVQDMDHENMFWYRQDPGLGLRLIYFSYDVKMKEKGDIPEGYSVSREKKERFSLILESASTNQTSMYLCASSPRDRGHSTEAFFGQGTRLTVV.

The CDR3, as DNA: TGCGCCAGCAGCCAGCATGATGCAACTAATGAAAAACTGTTTTTT. Its protein product is CASSQHDATNEKLFF. This rearrangement joins TRBV4-3 to TRBJ1-4; no clear D gene. The V gene's germline CDR1 is LGHNA and CDR2 YSLEER. The CDR3 is made up of 15 amino acids. Between the trimmed V and J ends, which lost 3 bases and 0 bases, there was a span of 8 bases.

The J gene is TRBJ2-3, the V gene TRBV5-1; 7 bases agree with TRBD2. CDR1 is SGHRS and CDR2 is YFSETQ in the germline V gene. The CDR3 consists of 15 residues. The V gene end was trimmed by 1 base and the J gene end by 2 bases; junction bases not matched to a gene: 4. This CDR3 reads CASSLIGGFTDTQYF. CDR3 coding DNA: TGCGCCAGCAGCTTGATCGGGGGGTTCACAGATACGCAGTATTTT.

The genes are TRBV7-2 and TRBJ1-2; 9 nucleotides line up with TRBD1. The CDR3 is 14 amino acids. Germline trimming cut 7 bases from V and 7 bases from J; bases unmatched to any gene: 10. Germline CDR1 and CDR2: SGHTA and FQGNSA. CDR3 in amino acids: CASTLTGGGGGYTF. The CDR3 DNA sequence: TGTGCCAGCACCCTAACAGGGGGCGGTGGTGGCTACACCTTC.

This chain connects TRBV6-5 to TRBJ1-6; 9 bases align to TRBD1. CDR3 length: 15 amino acids. Per germline, CDR1 MNHEY and CDR2 SVGAGI. V was clipped by 6 bases and J by 9 bases; unmatched bases: 9. CDR3 in DNA: TGTGCCAGCAGCCGAAGGACAGGGGTGGGTTCACCCCTCCACTTT. This sequence encodes CASSRRTGVGSPLHF.

The chain is built from TRBV18 and TRBJ2-2; D call uncertain. The CDR3 totals 15 residues. Between the trimmed V and J ends, which lost 6 bases and 2 bases, there was a span of 13 bases. Germline V gene sequence: CDR1 KGHSH, CDR2 LQKENI. DNA for the CDR3: TGTGCCAGCTCCCGTAATCCCGAAAACACCGGGGAGCTGTTTTTT. It codes for CASSRNPENTGELFF. Filled out from reference TRBV18 and TRBJ2-2, the complete variable domain reads NAGVMQNPRHLVRRRGQEARLRCSPMKGHSHVYWYRQLPEEGLKFMVYLQKENIIDESGMPKERFSAEFPKEGPSILRIQQVVRGDSAAYFCASSRNPENTGELFFGEGSRLTVL.

The chain is built from TRBV7-9 and TRBJ1-2, with D perhaps TRBD1 (5 bases). The CDR3 length is 14 residues. Per the germline V gene, CDR1 is SEHNR and CDR2 is FQNEAQ (reference sequence). V gave up 5 bases and J gave up 4 bases, with 14 bases separating them. As DNA, the CDR3 is TGTGCCAGCAGCCCCCCCTGGGGGAGCTATGGCTACACCTTC. Translated, it gives CASSPPWGSYGYTF.

This clone came up once. The chain couples TRBV28 to TRBJ1-2; the D gene is possibly TRBD1 (6 bases). CDR1 and CDR2 (germline): MDHEN, SYDVKM. This CDR3 has 14 residues. V dropped 5 bases and J dropped 5 bases, with 15 bases sitting between them. CDR3: CASSPGQTIYGYTF. CDR3 DNA: TGTGCCAGCAGTCCTGGACAGACGATTTATGGCTACACCTTC.

In this sample, this clone turned up once. The V gene is TRBV27, the J gene TRBJ1-1; D remains ambiguous. Deletions cut 6 bases from V and 11 bases from J, with 13 bases between. Germline V gives CDR1 MNHEY, CDR2 SMNVEV (reference sequence). This CDR3 has 11 amino acids. The CDR3 region is CASSLHGLAFF. CDR3 coding DNA: TGTGCCAGCAGCCTGCATGGTTTGGCTTTCTTT.

The J gene is TRBJ2-2, the V gene TRBV7-6; 7 bases are a match to TRBD1. Germline CDR1 is SGHVS and CDR2 is FNYEAQ. V lost 2 bases and J lost 1; bases outside the gene matches: 7. The CDR3 totals 17 residues. The CDR3 sequence: CASSLISRDRNTGELFF. CDR3 nucleotide sequence: TGTGCCAGCAGCTTAATAAGCCGGGACAGGAACACCGGGGAGCTGTTTTTT.

The chain is built from TRBV11-3 and TRBJ1-5; D unclear. The CDR3 consists of 13 residues. Trimming shortened V by 2 bases and J by 5 bases, and 7 bases separated the two germline ends. Germline-derived CDR1 and CDR2 are SGHNT and YENEEA. CDR3 protein: CASSLKGDQPQHF. Here the CDR3 DNA reads TGTGCCAGCAGCTTAAAGGGCGATCAGCCCCAGCATTTT.

This chain uses TRBV6-1 with TRBJ2-7; 7 nucleotides agree with TRBD1. The V segment lost 2 bases and the J segment 6 bases; nucleotides outside the gene matches: 10. Germline V gene data show CDR1 as MNHNS and CDR2 as SASEGT. CDR3 length: 15 amino acids. CDR3 nucleotides: TGTGCCAGCAGTGAAAAGTTGACAGGGAGTGGCGAGCAGTACTTC. It specifies CASSEKLTGSGEQYF.

The rearrangement uses TRBV9 and TRBJ1-5; no clear D. CDR1 and CDR2 from the germline V gene are SGDLS and YYNGEE. The CDR3 spans 15 residues. Trimming pared 0 bases from V and 0 bases from J, leaving 7 bases between. The CDR3 region is CASSVADTSNQPQHF. The CDR3, as DNA: TGTGCCAGCAGCGTAGCTGACACTAGCAATCAGCCCCAGCATTTT.

The rearrangement links TRBV5-1 to TRBJ2-1; D perhaps matches TRBD1 (6 bases). The germline CDR1 and CDR2 sequences are SGHRS and YFSETQ. The CDR3 is made up of 15 amino acids. With 3 bases removed from V and 2 bases from J, the gap between germline ends came to 12 bases. CDR3 residues: CASSSMTGAYNEQFF. The DNA of the CDR3 is TGCGCCAGCAGCTCCATGACAGGCGCCTACAATGAGCAGTTCTTC. Together with reference TRBV5-1 and TRBJ2-1, the CDR3 gives the full variable domain: KAGVTQTPRYLIKTRGQQVTLSCSPISGHRSVSWYQQTPGQGLQFLFEYFSETQRNKGNFPGRFSGRQFSNSRSEMNVSTLELGDSALYLCASSSMTGAYNEQFFGPGTRLTVL.

The chain uses TRBV5-1 and TRBJ2-7, with 8 bases lining up with TRBD1. J lost 3 bases, V lost 5 bases, and 7 bases had no gene match. This CDR3 is built from 14 residues. CDR1 is SGHRS, CDR2 YFSETQ, per germline. CDR3 sequence reads: CASRRTTGGYEQYF. The CDR3 DNA reads as TGCGCCAGCAGACGAACCACAGGGGGCTACGAGCAGTACTTC. The variable domain in full, with the rest retrieved from reference TRBV5-1 and TRBJ2-7, is KAGVTQTPRYLIKTRGQQVTLSCSPISGHRSVSWYQQTPGQGLQFLFEYFSETQRNKGNFPGRFSGRQFSNSRSEMNVSTLELGDSALYLCASRRTTGGYEQYFGPGTRLTVT.

The chain joins TRBV14 to TRBJ2-1; D is possibly TRBD2 (7 bases). The CDR3 runs 17 residues. Trimming took off 4 bases at V and 2 bases at J, with 18 bases between the two ends. The germline CDR1 and CDR2 sequences are SGHDN and FVKESK. The CDR3 nucleotides are TGTGCCAGCAGCCGCGGGGGACATACATACCCCTACAATGAGCAGTTCTTC. Residues: CASSRGGHTYPYNEQFF.

The chain is built from TRBV28 and TRBJ2-7; tentatively, D is TRBD2 (6 bases). Trimming left V 6 bases short and J 0 bases short, with 9 bases between. Germline CDR1 and CDR2: MDHEN and SYDVKM. This CDR3 has 13 residues. CDR3: CASSWEDSYEQYF. CDR3 sequence (DNA): TGTGCCAGCAGCTGGGAGGACTCCTACGAGCAGTACTTC.

The V gene is TRBV7-2, the J gene TRBJ1-4, with a weak D call TRBD1 (6 bases). The CDR3 length is 14 residues. The V end lost 5 bases, the J end lost 8 bases, and 15 bases lay between the germline ends. Germline V CDR1 and CDR2: SGHTA, FQGNSA. CDR3 sequence (DNA): TGTGCCAGCAGCCTACAGGGAGGAGGGGAAAAACTGTTTTTT. It translates to CASSLQGGGEKLFF.